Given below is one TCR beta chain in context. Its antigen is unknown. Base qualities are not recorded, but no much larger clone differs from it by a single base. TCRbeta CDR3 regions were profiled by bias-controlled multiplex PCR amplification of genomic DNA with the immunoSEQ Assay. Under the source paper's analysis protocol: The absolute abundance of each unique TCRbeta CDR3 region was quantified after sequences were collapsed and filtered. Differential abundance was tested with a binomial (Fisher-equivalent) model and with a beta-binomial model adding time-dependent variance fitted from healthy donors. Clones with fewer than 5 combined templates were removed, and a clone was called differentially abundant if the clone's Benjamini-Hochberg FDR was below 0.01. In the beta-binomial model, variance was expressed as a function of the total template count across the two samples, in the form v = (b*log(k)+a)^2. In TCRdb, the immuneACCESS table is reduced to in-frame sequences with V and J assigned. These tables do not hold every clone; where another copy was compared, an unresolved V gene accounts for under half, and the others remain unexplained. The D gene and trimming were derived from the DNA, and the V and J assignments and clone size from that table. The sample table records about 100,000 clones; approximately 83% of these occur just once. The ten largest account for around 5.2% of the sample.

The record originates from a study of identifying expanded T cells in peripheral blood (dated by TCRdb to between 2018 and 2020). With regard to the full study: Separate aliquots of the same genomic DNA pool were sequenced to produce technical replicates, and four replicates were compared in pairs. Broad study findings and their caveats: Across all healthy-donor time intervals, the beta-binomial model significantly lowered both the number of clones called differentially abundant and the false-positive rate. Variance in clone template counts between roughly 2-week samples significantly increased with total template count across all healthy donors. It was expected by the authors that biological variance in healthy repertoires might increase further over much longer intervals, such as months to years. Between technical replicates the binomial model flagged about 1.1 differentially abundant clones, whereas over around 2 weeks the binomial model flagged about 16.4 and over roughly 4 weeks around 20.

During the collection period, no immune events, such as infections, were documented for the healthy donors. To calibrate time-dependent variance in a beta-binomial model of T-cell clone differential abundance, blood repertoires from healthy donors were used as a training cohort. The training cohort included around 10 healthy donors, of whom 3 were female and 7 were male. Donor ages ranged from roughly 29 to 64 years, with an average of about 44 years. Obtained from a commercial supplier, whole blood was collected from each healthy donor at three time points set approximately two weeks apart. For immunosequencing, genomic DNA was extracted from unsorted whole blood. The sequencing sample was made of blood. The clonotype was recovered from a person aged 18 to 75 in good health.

The CDR3 corresponds to CASQGQQETQYF. In nucleotide form, the sequence is TGTGCCAGCCAGGGGCAACAAGAGACCCAGTACTTC. The chain employs TRBV7-2 and TRBJ2-5; TRBD1 might be the D gene, on 6 matching bases. Based on the germline V gene, the CDR1 and CDR2 sequences are SGHTA and FQGNSA. The CDR3 has 12 amino acids, counting the end cysteine and phenylalanine. Just CDR3 DNA is preserved here, 36 bases in frame from base 1. V is cut by 8 bases and J by 2 bases, and the space between the germline ends is 9 bases. Here the CDR3 is joined to the reference TRBV7-2 and TRBJ2-5 genes, and the full variable domain is: GAGVSQSPSNKVTEKGKDVELRCDPISGHTALYWYRQSLGQGLEFLIYFQGNSAPDKSGLPSDRFSAERTGGSVSTLTIQRTQQEDSAVYLCASQGQQETQYFGPGTRLLVL.